One TCR beta chain is described in this entry. Within the sample, other DNA sequences also encode this same CDR3. The record originates from a study of CD8+ T cells in alopecia areata. The V end lost 6 bases, the J end lost 0 bases, and 8 bases lay between the germline ends. This CDR3 comprises 12 residues. From germline, CDR1 is SQVTM and CDR2 ANQGSEA. Isolated RNA was reverse transcribed into cDNA used as the sequencing template. Some clones are missing from TCRdb's copy, which holds only in-frame ones; the method was immunoSEQ multiplex PCR. This repertoire shows over 150,000 clones, approximately 60% found once; its top ten account for nearly 5%.

The chain links TRBV29-1 to TRBJ1-1; TRBD1 might be the D (5 bases). Sequenced input: CD8+ T cells sorted from blood. This sequence originates from a human donor in good health. CDR3 region: CSVGTMNTEAFF. CDR3 coding DNA: TGCAGCGTAGGGACTATGAACACTGAAGCTTTCTTT.